This T cell receptor (beta chain) emerged from a study of blood T cell repertoires in COVID-19. Between the trimmed V and J ends, which lost 0 bases and 5 bases, there was a span of 8 bases. Germline V CDR1 and CDR2: MGHDK, SYGVNS. The CDR3 is 13 residues long. Original data processing: Estimates of nucleated cell counts were drawn from the amplification of reference gene primers. Produced via immunoSEQ multiplex PCR; TCRdb's table is partial and in-frame only. The V and J calls and the clone size are those of that table, but D and trimming were determined from the DNA. The sample has tens of thousands of clones, approximately 89% seen once. This clone was observed a single time.

The genes are TRBV25-1 and TRBJ2-7, with D unresolved. This clonotype was obtained from a human donor with active COVID-19. The donor label of this sample is uncertain. Sequenced: peripheral blood. CDR3 coding DNA: TGTGCCAGCAGTGAATATGCGAGGAACGAGCAGTACTTC. This codes for CASSEYARNEQYF.